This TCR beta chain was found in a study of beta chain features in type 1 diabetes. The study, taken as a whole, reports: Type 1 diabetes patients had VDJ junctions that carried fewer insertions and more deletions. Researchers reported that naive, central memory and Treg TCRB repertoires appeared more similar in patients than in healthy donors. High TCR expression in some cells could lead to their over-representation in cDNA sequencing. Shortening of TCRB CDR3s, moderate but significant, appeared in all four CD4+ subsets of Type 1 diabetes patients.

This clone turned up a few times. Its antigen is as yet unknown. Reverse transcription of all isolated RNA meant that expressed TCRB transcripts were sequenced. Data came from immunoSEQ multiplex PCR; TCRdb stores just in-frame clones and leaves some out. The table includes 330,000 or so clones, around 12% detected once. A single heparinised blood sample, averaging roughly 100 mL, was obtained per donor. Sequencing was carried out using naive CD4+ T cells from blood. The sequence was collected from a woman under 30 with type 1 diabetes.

The CDR3 reads CASSDLTAGNTEAFF. For the CDR3, the DNA is TGTGCCAGCAGTGACCTGACAGCGGGGAACACTGAAGCTTTCTTT. The chain combines TRBV2 with TRBJ1-1; a possible D gene is TRBD1 (5 bases). The CDR3 is 15 amino acids. Deletions cut 3 bases from V and 1 base from J, with 12 bases between. CDR1 SNHLY and CDR2 FYNNEI come from the germline V gene.